This TCR beta chain emerged from a study of T cell repertoires in cytomegalovirus infection. Background on the study: TCR beta signatures that were public indicated CMV infection and matching HLA type.

General study results and limits: CMV-specific TCR beta clonotypes restricted by HLA-C dominated the ex vivo response.

The germline V gene encodes CDR1 SGHVS and CDR2 FNYEAQ. Trimming removed 6 bases from V and 6 bases from J, with 15 bases in between. The CDR3 extends over 14 amino acids. One entry per CDR3 protein, called by TCRdb with MiXCR from the reads. The profile shows 200,000 to 300,000 distinct CDR3 sequences, around 13% of them singletons. A note on this clonotype: Its cognate antigen is unknown.

The specimen was PBMCs. This chain uses TRBV7-6 with TRBJ2-1; possible D gene TRBD2, 6 bases. This TCR derives from a human donor in good health (CMV status not recorded). Some clones in this sample may be carry-over from other donors' samples. CDR3 sequence (DNA): TGTGCCAGCAGACCCGATGGGACTGGCAATGAGCAGTTCTTC. Translated, it gives CASRPDGTGNEQFF.